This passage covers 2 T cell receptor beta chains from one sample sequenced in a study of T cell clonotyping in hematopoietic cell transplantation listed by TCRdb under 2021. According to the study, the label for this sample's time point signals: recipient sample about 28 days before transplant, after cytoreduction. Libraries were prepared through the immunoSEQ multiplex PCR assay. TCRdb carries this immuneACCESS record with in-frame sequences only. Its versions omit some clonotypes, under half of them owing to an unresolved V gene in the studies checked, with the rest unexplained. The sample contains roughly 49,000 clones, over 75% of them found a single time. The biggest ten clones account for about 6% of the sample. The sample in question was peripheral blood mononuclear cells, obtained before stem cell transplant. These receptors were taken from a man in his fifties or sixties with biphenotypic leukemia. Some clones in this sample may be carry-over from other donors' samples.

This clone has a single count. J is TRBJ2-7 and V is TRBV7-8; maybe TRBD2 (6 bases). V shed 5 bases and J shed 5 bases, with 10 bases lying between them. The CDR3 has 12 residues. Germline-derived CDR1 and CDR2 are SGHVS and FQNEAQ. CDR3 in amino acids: CASSLLAHEQYF. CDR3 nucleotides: TGTGCCAGCAGCCTACTAGCCCACGAGCAGTACTTC.

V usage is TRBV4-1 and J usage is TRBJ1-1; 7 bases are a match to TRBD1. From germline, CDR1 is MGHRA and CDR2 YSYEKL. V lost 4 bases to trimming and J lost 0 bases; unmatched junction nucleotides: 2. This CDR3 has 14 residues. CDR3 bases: TGCGCCAGCAGCCCGACAGGGCTGAACACTGAAGCTTTCTTT. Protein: CASSPTGLNTEAFF.